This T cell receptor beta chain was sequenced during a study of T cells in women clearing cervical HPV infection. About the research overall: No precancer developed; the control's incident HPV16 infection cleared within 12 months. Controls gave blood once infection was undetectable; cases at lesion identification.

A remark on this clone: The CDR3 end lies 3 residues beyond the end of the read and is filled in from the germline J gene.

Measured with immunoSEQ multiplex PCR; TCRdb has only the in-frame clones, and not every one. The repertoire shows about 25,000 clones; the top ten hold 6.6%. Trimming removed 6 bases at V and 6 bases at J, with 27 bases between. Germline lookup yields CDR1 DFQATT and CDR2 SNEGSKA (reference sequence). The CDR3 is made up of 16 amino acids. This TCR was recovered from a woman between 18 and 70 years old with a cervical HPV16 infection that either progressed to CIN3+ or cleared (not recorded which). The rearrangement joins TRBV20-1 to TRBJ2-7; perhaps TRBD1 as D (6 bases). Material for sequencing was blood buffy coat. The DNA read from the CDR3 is TGCAGTGCAGATGGGGGACATGTGAGTTCAAGCTCCGAG. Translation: CSADGGHVSSSSE. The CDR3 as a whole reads CSADGGHVSSSSEQYF.